A selection of T cell receptor beta chains follows, all from one sample in a study of B cell selection in AIRE deficiency. Produced via immunoSEQ multiplex PCR; TCRdb's table is partial and in-frame only. The sample records around 20,000 clones, about 97% being singletons. The sample taken for sequencing was conventional CD4+ T cells sorted from PBMCs. These receptors were taken from a human donor with AIRE deficiency. Both conserved end residues are part of each CDR3. D genes are given only for firm matches.

D gene: TRBD1
J gene: TRBJ1-1
V gene: TRBV11-3
CDR3 length: 14
CDR3 protein: CASSSRQGGTEAFF
CDR3 DNA: TGTGCCAGCAGCTCGCGACAGGGGGGGACTGAAGCTTTCTTT

D gene: TRBD2
J gene: TRBJ2-7
V gene: TRBV19
CDR3 length: 15
CDR3 protein: CASSRGLAGIYEQYF
CDR3 DNA: TGTGCCAGTAGCAGAGGACTAGCGGGGATCTACGAGCAGTACTTC

D gene: TRBD1
J gene: TRBJ2-7
V gene: TRBV6-8
CDR3 length: 14
CDR3 protein: CASSGQAVSYEQYF
CDR3 DNA: TGTGCCAGCAGTGGACAGGCTGTCTCCTACGAGCAGTACTTC

D gene: -
J gene: TRBJ1-1
V gene: TRBV11-2
CDR3 length: 13
CDR3 protein: CASSLDNARVAFF
CDR3 DNA: TGTGCCAGCAGCTTAGATAATGCCAGAGTTGCTTTCTTT

D gene: -
J gene: TRBJ1-5
V gene: TRBV5-6
CDR3 length: 14
CDR3 protein: CASSLVAGSGPQHF
CDR3 DNA: TGTGCCAGCAGCTTGGTGGCAGGGTCCGGTCCCCAGCATTTT

D gene: -
J gene: TRBJ1-4
V gene: TRBV9
CDR3 length: 15
CDR3 protein: CASSAKEGSNEKLFF
CDR3 DNA: TGTGCCAGCAGCGCAAAGGAGGGCTCGAATGAAAAACTGTTTTTT

D gene: -
J gene: TRBJ1-2
V gene: TRBV11-3
CDR3 length: 15
CDR3 protein: CASSLDLGTVYGYTF
CDR3 DNA: TGTGCCAGCAGCTTAGATCTAGGGACGGTCTATGGCTACACCTTC

D gene: TRBD2
J gene: TRBJ2-1
V gene: TRBV7-2
CDR3 length: 17
CDR3 protein: CASSLASSGRAYNEQFF
CDR3 DNA: TGTGCCAGCAGCTTAGCGAGTAGCGGGCGAGCCTACAATGAGCAGTTCTTC

D gene: -
J gene: TRBJ2-1
V gene: TRBV7-3
CDR3 length: 12
CDR3 protein: CASSLGGTEQFF
CDR3 DNA: TGTGCCAGCAGCTTAGGCGGGACTGAGCAGTTCTTC

D gene: TRBD1
J gene: TRBJ1-2
V gene: TRBV18
CDR3 length: 16
CDR3 protein: CASFLDREKANYGYTF
CDR3 DNA: TGTGCCAGCTTTCTGGACAGGGAGAAAGCTAACTATGGCTACACCTTC

D gene: -
J gene: TRBJ1-2
V gene: TRBV2
CDR3 length: 13
CDR3 protein: CASSLTANYGYTF
CDR3 DNA: TGTGCCAGCAGCCTCACAGCTAACTATGGCTACACCTTC

D gene: TRBD1
J gene: TRBJ2-5
V gene: TRBV14
CDR3 length: 15
CDR3 protein: CASSPRTGRRETQYF
CDR3 DNA: TGTGCCAGCAGCCCCCGGACAGGGCGGCGAGAGACCCAGTACTTC

D gene: TRBD1
J gene: TRBJ2-3
V gene: TRBV30
CDR3 length: 13
CDR3 protein: CAWSLGGRDTQYF
CDR3 DNA: TGTGCCTGGAGTTTAGGGGGCAGAGATACGCAGTATTTT

D gene: -
J gene: TRBJ2-3
V gene: TRBV18
CDR3 length: 15
CDR3 protein: CASSPPGVGADTQYF
CDR3 DNA: TGTGCCAGCTCACCCCCGGGAGTAGGCGCAGATACGCAGTATTTT

D gene: TRBD1
J gene: TRBJ2-5
V gene: TRBV29-1
CDR3 length: 16
CDR3 protein: CSRSSPDRGRGETQYF
CDR3 DNA: TGCAGCCGCTCTAGCCCGGACAGGGGGCGTGGGGAGACCCAGTACTTC

D gene: -
J gene: TRBJ1-2
V gene: TRBV29-1
CDR3 length: 13
CDR3 protein: CSASAGANYGYTF
CDR3 DNA: TGCAGCGCCTCCGCGGGTGCTAACTATGGCTACACCTTC

D gene: TRBD1
J gene: TRBJ2-1
V gene: TRBV11-2
CDR3 length: 15
CDR3 protein: CASSLEGTAYNEQFF
CDR3 DNA: TGTGCCAGCAGCTTAGAAGGGACAGCCTACAATGAGCAGTTCTTC